A single sample is the source of the 22 T cell receptor beta chains below, sequenced in a study of control samples from healthy donors and cancer patients. Data came from immunoSEQ multiplex PCR; TCRdb stores just in-frame clones and leaves some out. Of 190,000 or so clones listed, approximately 92% are singletons. Source material: blood. These receptors were collected from a man in his late teens or twenties in good health.

This clone was observed a single time. This chain connects TRBV20-1 to TRBJ2-3; D is ambiguous. The germline V and J ends were trimmed by 3 bases and 6 bases, with 4 bases remaining between them. The CDR3 sequence is 10 residues long. The germline V gene has CDR1 DFQATT and CDR2 SNEGSKA (reference sequence). The DNA of the CDR3 is TGCAGTGCTAGTGGGGATACGCAGTATTTT. It is translated as CSASGDTQYF.

V and J are TRBV19 and TRBJ1-1, with D unclear. The V gene's germline CDR1 is LNHDA and CDR2 SQIVND (reference sequence). Between the trimmed V and J ends, which lost 7 bases and 8 bases, there was a span of 23 bases. CDR3 length: 15 residues. The CDR3 here is CASNTPSAIIREAFF. The CDR3 coding sequence is TGTGCCAGTAACACCCCGTCCGCCATTATCAGAGAAGCTTTCTTT.

This clone occurred once. The chain employs TRBV4-1 and TRBJ2-7; 12 bases are a match to TRBD1. The V gene's germline CDR1 is MGHRA and CDR2 YSYEKL. CDR3 length: 16 residues. With V trimmed by 4 bases and J by 6 bases, 10 bases remained unmatched. This CDR3 is CASSLNPGQGAVEQYF. Written as DNA, the CDR3 is TGCGCCAGCAGCCTTAACCCGGGACAGGGGGCCGTCGAGCAGTACTTC.

This CDR3 is CAWDRGAPAGEKLFF. The CDR3 DNA reads as TGTGCCTGGGACAGGGGGGCCCCGGCAGGTGAAAAACTGTTTTTT. The chain combines TRBV30 with TRBJ1-4; TRBD1 agrees at 9 bases. The V and J ends lost 5 bases and 7 bases, in that order; junction bases with no gene match: 11. Germline loops: CDR1 GTSNPN, CDR2 SVGIG (reference sequence). The CDR3 has 15 amino acids.

The rearrangement links TRBV30 to TRBJ2-7; D ambiguous. Germline V gene data show CDR1 as GTSNPN and CDR2 as SVGIG (reference sequence). V shed 2 bases and J shed 0 bases, with 2 bases lying between them. The CDR3 runs 11 residues. The CDR3 here is CAWSLSYEQYF. In DNA, the CDR3 is TGTGCCTGGAGTCTCTCCTACGAGCAGTACTTC. Full variable domain (outside the CDR3, taken from reference TRBV30 and TRBJ2-7): SQTIHQWPATLVQPVGSPLSLECTVEGTSNPNLYWYRQAAGRGLQLLFYSVGIGQISSEVPQNLSASRPQDRQFILSSKKLLLSDSGFYLCAWSLSYEQYFGPGTRLTVT.

V usage is TRBV6-5 and J usage is TRBJ2-5; D is possibly TRBD2 (5 bases). V was trimmed by 5 bases and J by 0 bases, leaving 10 bases between them. The CDR3 runs 14 residues. The germline V gene encodes CDR1 MNHEY and CDR2 SVGAGI. In nucleotides, the CDR3 is TGTGCCAGCAGTCTAGGACTGTACCAAGAGACCCAGTACTTC. This encodes CASSLGLYQETQYF.

The chain carries TRBV14 and TRBJ1-2, with D possibly being TRBD1 (5 bases). The CDR3 is 15 residues long. V was pared by 1 base and J by 2 bases, with 11 bases between. Per germline, CDR1 SGHDN and CDR2 FVKESK. Here the CDR3 reads CASSQGGHPNYGYTF. In DNA form, the CDR3 reads TGTGCCAGCAGCCAAGGAGGACATCCAAACTATGGCTACACCTTC.

The chain combines TRBV4-1 with TRBJ1-1, with no clear D. The V end lost 6 bases, the J end lost 0 bases, and 14 bases lay between the germline ends. Germline CDR1 is MGHRA and CDR2 is YSYEKL. The CDR3 totals 15 residues. The CDR3 loop reads CASSSHEGLNTEAFF. In DNA, the CDR3 is TGCGCCAGCAGTTCTCACGAAGGCTTGAACACTGAAGCTTTCTTT.

J is TRBJ2-2 and V is TRBV6-5, with TRBD2 matching 10 bases. The CDR3 has 14 residues. V was clipped by 10 bases and J by 2 bases; unmatched bases: 4. Germline CDR1 MNHEY, CDR2 SVGAGI. The CDR3 region has the DNA TGTGCCACGACTAGCGGGTATAACACCGGGGAGCTGTTTTTT. Amino acids: CATTSGYNTGELFF.

The genes are TRBV9 and TRBJ2-7, with D possibly being TRBD2 (5 bases). V gave up 7 bases and J gave up 3 bases, with 8 bases separating them. This CDR3 comprises 11 residues. The V gene's germline CDR1 is SGDLS and CDR2 YYNGEE. CDR3 sequence: CASGGDYEQYF. CDR3 DNA sequence: TGTGCCAGCGGAGGAGACTACGAGCAGTACTTC.

This clone was seen once. V is TRBV25-1 and J is TRBJ1-6; TRBD1 might be the D (5 bases). CDR1 is MGHDK and CDR2 is SYGVNS in the germline V gene. This CDR3 spans 14 amino acids. The ends were cut back, 5 bases at V and 5 bases at J, with 10 bases in the middle. CDR3 protein: CASSQGGNNSPLHF. CDR3 coding DNA: TGTGCCAGCAGTCAGGGAGGTAATAATTCACCCCTCCACTTT.

The chain joins TRBV5-1 to TRBJ2-3, with D unresolved. The CDR3 sequence is 13 residues long. The germline CDR1 and CDR2 sequences are SGHRS and YFSETQ. V shed 1 base and J shed 4 bases, with 7 bases lying between them. DNA for the CDR3: TGCGCCAGCAGCTTGTTCCTTTCAGATACGCAGTATTTT. This gives the protein CASSLFLSDTQYF.

A note on this clone: The junction does not match germline at one end; this may be a read error. This chain uses TRBV6-1 with TRBJ1-6; no definite D call. From germline, CDR1 is MNHNS and CDR2 SASEGT. There are 21 residues in the CDR3. CDR3 coding DNA: TGTGCCAGCAGTGAAAGGGTTGGCAGGCGCGTACCACCCGGCTATGATTCACCCCTCCACTTT. Its translation is CASSERVGRRVPPGYDSPLHF.

This clone was observed a few times. The gene calls are TRBV6-6 and TRBJ2-5; TRBD1 matches 10 bases. The CDR3 loop spans 13 amino acids. V lost 10 bases to trimming and J lost 2 bases; unmatched junction nucleotides: 4. CDR1 MNHNY and CDR2 SVGAGI come from the germline V gene (reference sequence). The CDR3 nucleotides read TGTGCCACCGAGGACAGGGGGCAAGAGACCCAGTACTTC. It yields the protein CATEDRGQETQYF.

J is TRBJ2-7 and V is TRBV10-1; TRBD2 agrees at 11 bases. Germline V lookup: CDR1 WNHNN, CDR2 SYGVQD (reference sequence). This CDR3 is 17 amino acids long. Unmatched junction bases numbered 7, after V lost 0 bases and J lost 3 bases. The CDR3 protein is CASSESGSGRGIYEQYF. The CDR3 DNA follows: TGCGCCAGCAGTGAGTCGGGTAGCGGGAGGGGAATCTACGAGCAGTACTTC.

J is TRBJ2-5 and V is TRBV13, with D hard to call. The CDR3 is 16 residues long. Germline CDR1 PRHDT, CDR2 FYEKMQ (reference sequence). V lost 1 base and J lost 3, with 15 bases in between. CDR3 residues: CASSLALLPQEETQYF. The DNA for the CDR3 is TGTGCCAGCAGCTTAGCGCTGCTACCACAAGAAGAGACCCAGTACTTC.

The chain couples TRBV28 to TRBJ1-6, with D unresolved. V was pared by 5 bases and J by 14 bases, with 19 bases between. The length of the CDR3 is 14 residues. CDR1 and CDR2 (germline): MDHEN, SYDVKM. CDR3 in amino acids: CASSRPTRLEALHF. CDR3 DNA: TGTGCCAGCAGTCGTCCGACAAGGCTTGAGGCCCTCCACTTT.

The chain has TRBV6-2 or TRBV6-3 and TRBJ2-4; D unresolved. The CDR3 totals 15 residues. Germline V lookup: CDR1 MNHEY, CDR2 SVGEGT. The V gene lost 6 bases and the J gene lost 3 bases, with 15 bases spanning the gap. CDR3: CASRPPGPLKNIQYF. The DNA for the CDR3 is TGTGCCAGCAGACCTCCCGGGCCTCTCAAAAACATTCAGTACTTC.

This clone was observed a single time. V is TRBV3-1 (or the pseudogene TRBV3-2) and J is TRBJ2-2; the match to TRBD1 covers 7 bases. Losses at the gene ends were 4 bases for V and 4 bases for J; bases not matched to a gene: 3. The length of the CDR3 is 14 residues. CDR1 is LGHDT, CDR2 YNNKEL, per germline (reference sequence). The CDR3 bases are TGTGCCAGCAGCCGTGACAGGGTCACCGGGGAGCTGTTTTTT. Amino acids: CASSRDRVTGELFF.

The chain links TRBV7-9 to TRBJ2-1; 8 bases map to TRBD2. V lost 8 bases and J lost 2; bases outside the gene matches: 8. The length of the CDR3 is 15 residues. Germline V gene lookup returns CDR1 SEHNR and CDR2 FQNEAQ (reference sequence). Here the CDR3 reads CASGVAGGTYNEQFF. Here the CDR3 DNA reads TGTGCCAGCGGGGTGGCGGGGGGAACCTACAATGAGCAGTTCTTC. Based on the CDR3 plus reference TRBV7-9 and TRBJ2-1, the full variable domain is DTGVSQNPRHKITKRGQNVTFRCDPISEHNRLYWYRQTLGQGPEFLTYFQNEAQLEKSRLLSDRFSAERPKGSFSTLEIQRTEQGDSAMYLCASGVAGGTYNEQFFGPGTRLTVL.

The V gene is TRBV19, the J gene TRBJ1-2; D perhaps matches TRBD1 (6 bases). The germline gives CDR1 LNHDA, CDR2 SQIVND (reference sequence). Trimming pared 6 bases from V and 4 bases from J, leaving 9 bases between. The CDR3 sequence is 12 residues long. The CDR3, as DNA: TGTGCCAGTAGCCCGGACAGCTATGGCTACACCTTC. It is translated as CASSPDSYGYTF.

The CDR3 reads CASSLAGTTDTQYF. The CDR3 region has the DNA TGTGCCAGCAGTTTAGCGGGGACCACAGATACGCAGTATTTT. V and J are TRBV5-6 and TRBJ2-3, with 8 bases that match TRBD2. V lost 5 bases to trimming and J lost 2 bases; unmatched junction nucleotides: 4. Germline-derived CDR1 and CDR2 are SGHDT and YYEEEE. The CDR3 totals 14 residues.